The present T cell receptor beta chain was sequenced within a study of blood T cell repertoires in COVID-19. As for the study in general: The analysed material was cDNA or gDNA that came from T cells, B-cell-depleted T cells, or PBMCs.

It was during active infection that Seattle patients were enrolled and then longitudinally followed. Germline CDR1 is LGHDT and CDR2 is YNNKEL (reference sequence). CDR3 length equals 17 residues. Trimming took 3 bases from V and 4 from J, leaving 19 bases between them. Per the original data handling: Amplifying reference gene primers gave estimates of nucleated cell counts. Generated by immunoSEQ multiplex PCR, the TCRdb table keeps only in-frame clones and is missing some. V and J calls and clone size are as listed in that table; D and trimming were resolved from the DNA. This sample has some 500,000 clones, with around 90% found just once.

Specimen: peripheral blood. The origin of this receptor is a woman between 45 and 65 years old with COVID-19, enrolled during active disease. This chain uses TRBV3-1 (or the pseudogene TRBV3-2) with TRBJ2-1; tentatively, D is TRBD2 (5 bases). CDR3 bases: TGTGCCAGCAGCCATTTCACCCAAGCGGCCTCATACAATGAGCAGTTCTTC. Amino acid sequence: CASSHFTQAASYNEQFF.